One TCR beta chain is described in this entry. What it binds is not known. The data belong to a study of response to subunit inactivated influenza vaccine. TCRdb processed the RT-PCR reads anew with MiXCR; each CDR3 protein has one entry. The sample yields 500,000 to 600,000 distinct CDR3 sequences, approximately 12% seen once. Study results and limitations: With each seasonal influenza vaccination, the authors suggested, few new T cells are recruited.

Trimming stripped 8 bases from V and 5 bases from J, with 18 bases between. This CDR3 has 15 residues. Sequencing used PBMCs from blood, obtained roughly 6 weeks after vaccination. The TCR sequence derives from a man between 50 and 59 years old who received an inactivated influenza vaccine. V is TRBV12-3 or TRBV12-4 and J is TRBJ2-2, with TRBD2 as a possible D gene (6 bases). CDR3 bases: TGTGCCAGCGTCGGAGGGTTTGGGTTAACCGGGGAGCTGTTTTTT. Translated: CASVGGFGLTGELFF.